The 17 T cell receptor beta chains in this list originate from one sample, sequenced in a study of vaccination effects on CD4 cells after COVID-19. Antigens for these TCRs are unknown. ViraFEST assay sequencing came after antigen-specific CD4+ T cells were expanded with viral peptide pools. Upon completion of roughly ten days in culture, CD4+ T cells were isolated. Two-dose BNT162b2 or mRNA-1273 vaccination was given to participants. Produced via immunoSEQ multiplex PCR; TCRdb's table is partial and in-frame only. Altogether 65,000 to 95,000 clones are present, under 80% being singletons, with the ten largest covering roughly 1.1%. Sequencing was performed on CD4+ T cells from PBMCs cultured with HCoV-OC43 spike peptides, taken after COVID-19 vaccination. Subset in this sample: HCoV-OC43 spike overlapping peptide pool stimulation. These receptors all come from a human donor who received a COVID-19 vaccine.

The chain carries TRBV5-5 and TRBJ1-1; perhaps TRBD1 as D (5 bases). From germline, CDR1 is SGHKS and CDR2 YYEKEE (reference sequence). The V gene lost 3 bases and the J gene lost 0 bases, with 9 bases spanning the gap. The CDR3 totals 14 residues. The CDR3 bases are TGTGCCAGCAGCTCTTCGACAGTGAACACTGAAGCTTTCTTT. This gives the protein CASSSSTVNTEAFF.

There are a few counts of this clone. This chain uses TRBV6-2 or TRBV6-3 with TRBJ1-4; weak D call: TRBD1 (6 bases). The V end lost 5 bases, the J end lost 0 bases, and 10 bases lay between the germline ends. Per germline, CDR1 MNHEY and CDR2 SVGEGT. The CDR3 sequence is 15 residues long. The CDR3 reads CASSRPGATNEKLFF. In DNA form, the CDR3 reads TGTGCCAGCAGTCGACCAGGGGCAACTAATGAAAAACTGTTTTTT.

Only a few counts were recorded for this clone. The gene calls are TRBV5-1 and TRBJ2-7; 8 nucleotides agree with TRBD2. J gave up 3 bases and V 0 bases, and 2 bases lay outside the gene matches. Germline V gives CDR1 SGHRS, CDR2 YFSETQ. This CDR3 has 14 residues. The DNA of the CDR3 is TGCGCCAGCAGCTTGGCGGGGGGGCACTACGAGCAGTACGTC. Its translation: CASSLAGGHYEQYV.

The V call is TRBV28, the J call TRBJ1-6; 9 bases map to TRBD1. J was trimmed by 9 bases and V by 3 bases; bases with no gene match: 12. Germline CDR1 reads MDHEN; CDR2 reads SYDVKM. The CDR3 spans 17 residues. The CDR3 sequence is CASSFVGQGMKVSPLHF. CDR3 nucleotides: TGTGCCAGCAGTTTTGTCGGACAGGGGATGAAAGTTTCACCCCTCCACTTT.

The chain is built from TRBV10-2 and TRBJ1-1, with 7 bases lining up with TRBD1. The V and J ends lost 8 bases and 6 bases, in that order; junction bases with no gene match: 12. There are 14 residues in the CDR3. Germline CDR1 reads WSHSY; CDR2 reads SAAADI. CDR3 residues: CASRWGQTKAEAFF. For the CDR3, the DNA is TGCGCCAGCCGTTGGGGACAGACAAAAGCTGAAGCTTTCTTT.

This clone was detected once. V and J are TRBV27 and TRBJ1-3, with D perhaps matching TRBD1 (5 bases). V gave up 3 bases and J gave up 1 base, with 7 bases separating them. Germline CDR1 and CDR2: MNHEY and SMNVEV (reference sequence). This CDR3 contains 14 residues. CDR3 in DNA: TGTGCCAGCAGTTTGCAGGGTTCTGGAAACACCATATATTTT. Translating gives CASSLQGSGNTIYF.

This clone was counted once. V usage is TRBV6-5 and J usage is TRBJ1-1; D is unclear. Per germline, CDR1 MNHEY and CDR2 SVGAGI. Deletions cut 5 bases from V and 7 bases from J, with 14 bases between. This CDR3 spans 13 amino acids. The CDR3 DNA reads TGTGCCAGCAGTCCTTGGGAGGGAAATGAAGCTTTCTTT. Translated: CASSPWEGNEAFF.

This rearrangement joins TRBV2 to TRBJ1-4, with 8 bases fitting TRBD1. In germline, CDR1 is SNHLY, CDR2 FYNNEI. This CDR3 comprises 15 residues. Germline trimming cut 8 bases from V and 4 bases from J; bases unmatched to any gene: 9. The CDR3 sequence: CASAGIGQGNEKLFF. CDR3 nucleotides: TGTGCCAGCGCGGGGATCGGACAGGGTAATGAAAAACTGTTTTTT.

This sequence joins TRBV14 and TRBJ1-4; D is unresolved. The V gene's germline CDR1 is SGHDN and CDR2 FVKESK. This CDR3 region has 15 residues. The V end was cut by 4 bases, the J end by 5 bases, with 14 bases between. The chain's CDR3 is CASSPRPPRNEKLFF. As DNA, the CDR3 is TGTGCCAGCAGCCCCCGACCCCCGCGGAATGAAAAACTGTTTTTT.

DNA of the CDR3: TGTGCCAGCAGTGAGAGGACAGGGGATCAGCCCCAGCATTTT. Its translation is CASSERTGDQPQHF. The chain joins TRBV2 to TRBJ1-5; TRBD1 matches 9 bases. The CDR3 length is 14 residues. Germline loops: CDR1 SNHLY, CDR2 FYNNEI. Germline trimming cut 3 bases from V and 5 bases from J; bases unmatched to any gene: 2.

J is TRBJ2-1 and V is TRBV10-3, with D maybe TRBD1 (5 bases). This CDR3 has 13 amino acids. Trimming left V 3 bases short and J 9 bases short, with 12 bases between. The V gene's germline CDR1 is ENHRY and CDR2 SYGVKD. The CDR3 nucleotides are TGTGCCATCAGTGAATATCAGGGCGTTGAGCAGTTCTTC. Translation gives CAISEYQGVEQFF.

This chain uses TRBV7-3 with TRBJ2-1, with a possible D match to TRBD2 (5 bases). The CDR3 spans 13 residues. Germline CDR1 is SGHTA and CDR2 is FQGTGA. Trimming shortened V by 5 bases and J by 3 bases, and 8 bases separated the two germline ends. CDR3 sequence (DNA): TGTGCCAGCAGCGAAGGACTCTACAATGAGCAGTTCTTC. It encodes CASSEGLYNEQFF.

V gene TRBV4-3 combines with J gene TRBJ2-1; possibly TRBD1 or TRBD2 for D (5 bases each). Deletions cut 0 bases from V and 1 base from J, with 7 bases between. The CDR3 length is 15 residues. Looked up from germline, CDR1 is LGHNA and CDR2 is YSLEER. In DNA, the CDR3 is TGCGCCAGCAGCCAAGACAGGGAGTCCTACAATGAGCAGTTCTTC. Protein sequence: CASSQDRESYNEQFF.

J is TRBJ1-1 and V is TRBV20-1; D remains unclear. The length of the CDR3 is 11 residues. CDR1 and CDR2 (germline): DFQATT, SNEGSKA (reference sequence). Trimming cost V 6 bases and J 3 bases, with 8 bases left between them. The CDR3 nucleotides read TGCAGTGCCCGGACGGACACTGAAGCTTTCTTT. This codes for CSARTDTEAFF.

CDR3 bases: TGCGCCAGCAGTGGTCGGACTAGCGGGGGGCAAAGCTCCTACAATGAGCAGTTCTTC. Its protein is CASSGRTSGGQSSYNEQFF. The chain carries TRBV10-2 and TRBJ2-1; 14 nucleotides align to TRBD2. This CDR3 is built from 19 residues. Germline trimming cut 4 bases from V and 0 bases from J; bases unmatched to any gene: 8. In germline, CDR1 is WSHSY, CDR2 SAAADI.

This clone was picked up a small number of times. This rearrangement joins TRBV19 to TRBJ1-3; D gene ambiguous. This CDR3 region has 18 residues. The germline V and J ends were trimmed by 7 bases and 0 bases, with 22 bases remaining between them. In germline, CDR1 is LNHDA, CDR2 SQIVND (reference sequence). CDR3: CASKSWAASDPSGNTIYF. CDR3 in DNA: TGTGCCAGTAAATCTTGGGCAGCATCCGATCCCTCTGGAAACACCATATATTTT.

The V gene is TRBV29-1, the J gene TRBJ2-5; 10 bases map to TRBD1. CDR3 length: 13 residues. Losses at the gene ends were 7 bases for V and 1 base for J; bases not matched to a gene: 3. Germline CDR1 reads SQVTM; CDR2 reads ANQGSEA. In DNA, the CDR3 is TGCAGCGCCGGGACAGGGGTCCAAGAGACCCAGTACTTC. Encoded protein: CSAGTGVQETQYF.